This T cell receptor beta chain was captured in a study of T-cell reconstitution after alpha-beta-depleted transplantation in children. Unique molecular identifiers were built into the TCRbeta library. MiXCR was run by TCRdb on the PCR reads, yielding one entry per CDR3 protein. The table includes 490,000 or so distinct CDR3 sequences, roughly an eighth detected once. The CDR3 has 15 amino acids. Per the germline V gene, CDR1 is SGDLS and CDR2 is YYNGEE. Between the trimmed V and J ends, which lost 0 bases and 0 bases, there was a span of 4 bases. Sequencing was performed on PBMCs from the stem cell graft donor, taken from the stem cell graft. V gene TRBV9 combines with J gene TRBJ1-6; D call uncertain. The source of this sequence is a human donor who donated a stem cell graft to a child with combined immunodeficiency. This CDR3 is CASSVGSSYNSPLHF. CDR3 nucleotide sequence: TGTGCCAGCAGCGTAGGCAGCTCCTATAATTCACCCCTCCACTTT.